This T cell receptor beta chain was sequenced during a study of tumor-infiltrating lymphocytes in primary liver carcinoma. Out of unsorted whole blood came the blood RNA, and germline DNA was extracted as well. The CDR3 contains 14 residues. V was trimmed by 2 bases and J by 5 bases, leaving 14 bases between them. Germline CDR1 is SGHRS and CDR2 is YFSETQ. A primer in the constant region served to generate TCR beta cDNA from about 470 ng of total RNA. Investigators got TCR beta libraries out of three nested multiplex PCR rounds, done with slightly modified ARM-PCR. With TRBV1-TRBV30 forward primers and a C-beta reverse primer, the first two PCR rounds were run for roughly 10 cycles each. TCRdb processed the multiplex PCR reads anew with MiXCR; each CDR3 protein has one entry. The sample includes roughly 330,000 distinct CDR3 sequences, almost 65% of them seen just once.

The source of this sequence is a man aged 35 to 55 with primary liver carcinoma and hepatitis B virus infection. Sequenced: peripheral blood. The chain combines TRBV5-1 with TRBJ2-7; tentatively, D is TRBD1 (7 bases). The CDR3 nucleotides are TGCGCCAGCAGCTTCCAGGGGGGAAACGACGAGCAGTACTTC. Amino acids: CASSFQGGNDEQYF.